This is a list of T cell receptor beta chains from one sample in a study of T cell responses to AZD1222 COVID-19 vaccine. TCRdb keeps only in-frame clones here, not all; method: immunoSEQ multiplex PCR. The profile covers more than 85,000 clones, with around 80% appearing a single time and under 25% taken by the ten largest. The material sequenced was peripheral blood, taken on day 0 of AZD1222 vaccination. The origin of the receptors is an adult in good health. CDR3s include the opening cysteine and the closing phenylalanine or tryptophan. A D gene is named only where the DNA matches it firmly. The size entry is marked missing in some rows and otherwise reads once, few, many or a size class.

TRBJ1-6 | TRBV5-1 | TRBD1 | NA | CASSLTGQLESPLHF | TGCGCCAGCAGCCTTACGGGACAGCTGGAATCACCCCTCCACTTT
TRBJ2-5 | TRBV7-2 | NA | NA | CASSRDLNQETQYF | TGTGCCAGCAGCCGGGACTTGAACCAAGAGACCCAGTACTTC
TRBJ1-5 | TRBV20-1 | NA | few | CSASLGRRDQPQHF | TGCAGTGCTAGTTTGGGGCGCAGAGATCAGCCCCAGCATTTT
TRBJ2-7 | TRBV28 | NA | NA | CASSLGRVAYF | TGTGCCAGCAGTTTGGGCAGGGTTGCGTACTTC
TRBJ1-2 | TRBV5-4 | NA | medium-sized | CASSLAGDNYGYTF | TGTGCCAGCAGCTTGGCAGGGGATAACTATGGCTACACCTTC
TRBJ1-2 | TRBV15 | NA | NA | CATSPTGLKGYTF | TGTGCCACCAGTCCTACAGGGTTGAAAGGCTACACCTTC
TRBJ2-7 | TRBV14 | NA | NA | CASSLTYTGKRAYEQYF | TGTGCCAGCAGCCTAACCTATACAGGCAAAAGGGCCTACGAGCAGTACTTC
TRBJ2-7 | TRBV7-2 | TRBD2 | NA | CASSLRGEASYEQYF | TGTGCCAGCAGCCTTCGGGGGGAGGCTTCCTACGAGCAGTACTTC
TRBJ1-4 | TRBV19 | TRBD1 | NA | CASRPGTAPNEKLFF | TGTGCCAGTAGGCCCGGGACAGCGCCTAATGAAAAACTGTTTTTT
TRBJ2-5 | TRBV4-3 | TRBD2 | few | CASSQDRGSGSPQYF | TGCGCCAGCAGCCAAGATCGGGGTAGCGGGAGCCCCCAGTACTTC
TRBJ2-3 | TRBV2 | TRBD2 | NA | CASSEAWGGTDTQYF | TGTGCCAGCAGTGAAGCCTGGGGAGGGACAGATACGCAGTATTTT
TRBJ2-7 | TRBV7-6 | TRBD2 | medium-sized | CASSERLGLAGQGHEQYF | TGTGCCAGCAGCGAACGCCTGGGACTAGCGGGACAAGGCCACGAGCAGTACTTC
TRBJ2-1 | TRBV30 | NA | NA | CAWSLTGTTYNEQFF | TGTGCCTGGAGCCTCACCGGGACAACCTACAATGAGCAGTTCTTC
TRBJ1-3 | TRBV11-2 | NA | NA | CASSLEGRSGNTIYF | TGTGCCAGCAGCTTAGAGGGCCGCTCTGGAAACACCATATATTTT
TRBJ2-7 | TRBV7-2 | TRBD2 | NA | CASSLTGRAYEQYF | TGTGCCAGCAGCTTAACCGGGAGGGCCTACGAGCAGTACTTC
TRBJ1-2 | TRBV15 | NA | NA | CATSRDMGYGYTF | TGTGCCACCAGCAGAGATATGGGGTACGGCTACACCTTC
TRBJ2-7 | TRBV30 | TRBD2 | NA | CAWSFREGLNEQYF | TGTGCCTGGAGTTTCCGGGAGGGCCTCAACGAGCAGTACTTC
TRBJ1-5 | TRBV6-1 | NA | NA | CASSEQGGQPQHF | TGTGCCAGCAGTGAACAGGGCGGGCAGCCCCAGCATTTT
TRBJ1-3 | TRBV6-5 | TRBD1 | NA | CASRLKGAEGNTIYF | TGTGCCAGCAGACTAAAGGGGGCTGAAGGAAACACCATATATTTT
TRBJ1-5 | TRBV10-1 | TRBD1 | NA | CASPYRGGNQPQHF | TGCGCCAGTCCCTACAGGGGGGGCAATCAGCCCCAGCATTTT
TRBJ2-7 | TRBV12-3/TRBV12-4 | TRBD2 | NA | CASSYGLAGAKYF | TGTGCCAGCAGTTACGGACTAGCGGGGGCGAAGTACTTC
TRBJ2-7 | TRBV3-1/TRBV3-2 | NA | NA | CASSRATASYEQYF | TGTGCCAGCAGCCGTGCCACAGCGTCCTACGAGCAGTACTTC
TRBJ2-1 | TRBV28 | TRBD1 | NA | CASSLYRGGPYNEQFF | TGTGCCAGCAGTTTATACAGGGGTGGGCCCTACAATGAGCAGTTCTTC
TRBJ2-5 | TRBV18 | NA | NA | CASSRDYQETQYF | TGTGCCAGCTCCCGGGACTACCAAGAGACCCAGTACTTC
TRBJ1-2 | TRBV25-1 | NA | NA | CASSPLGADLTNYGYTF | TGTGCCAGCAGTCCCCTGGGGGCGGACCTTACTAACTATGGCTACACCTTC
TRBJ1-2 | TRBV6-5 | NA | NA | CASSTWGEKAGYTF | TGTGCCAGCAGTACTTGGGGGGAGAAGGCTGGCTACACCTTC
TRBJ1-2 | TRBV28 | NA | NA | CASKAGLLYGYTF | TGTGCCAGTAAGGCAGGGCTGCTCTATGGCTACACCTTC
TRBJ1-2 | TRBV7-2 | NA | NA | CASSRPGFPDGYTF | TGTGCCAGCAGCCGTCCAGGGTTCCCAGATGGCTACACCTTC
TRBJ2-3 | TRBV5-5 | NA | once | CASSLLGVGTDTQYF | TGTGCCAGCAGCTTGCTGGGGGTAGGCACAGATACGCAGTATTTT
TRBJ1-2 | TRBV10-3 | NA | NA | CAISEGGDGYTF | TGTGCCATCAGTGAAGGGGGGGACGGCTACACCTTC
TRBJ1-3 | TRBV6-4 | TRBD1 | NA | CATPPRQGGSGNTIYF | TGTGCCACCCCCCCCCGCCAGGGGGGATCTGGAAACACCATATATTTT
TRBJ2-3 | TRBV6-5 | TRBD2 | NA | CASAGLAGGLDTQYF | TGTGCCAGCGCCGGACTAGCGGGAGGTCTAGATACGCAGTATTTT
TRBJ2-7 | TRBV3-1/TRBV3-2 | NA | NA | CASSNSGEVQYF | TGTGCCAGCAGCAACTCCGGGGAGGTGCAGTACTTC
TRBJ2-2 | TRBV5-1 | NA | NA | CASSVGQNTGELFF | TGCGCCAGCAGCGTGGGACAGAACACCGGGGAGCTGTTTTTT
TRBJ1-2 | TRBV9 | NA | NA | CASSASRRGLRYGYTF | TGTGCCAGCAGCGCGTCCCGTCGGGGCCTTAGGTATGGCTACACCTTC
TRBJ2-1 | TRBV6-4 | NA | NA | CASSAGLYNEQFF | TGTGCCAGCAGTGCCGGACTTTACAATGAGCAGTTCTTC
TRBJ2-3 | TRBV18 | TRBD1 | NA | CASSPRTGNTDTQYF | TGTGCCAGCTCACCTCGGACAGGCAACACAGATACGCAGTATTTT
TRBJ1-1 | TRBV30 | TRBD1 | NA | CAWSLTGWYTEAFF | TGTGCCTGGAGTTTGACAGGGTGGTACACTGAAGCTTTCTTT
TRBJ1-1 | TRBV27 | TRBD1 | NA | CASSLTGSGRTEAFF | TGTGCCAGCAGTTTGACAGGGTCCGGGCGGACTGAAGCTTTCTTT
TRBJ1-5 | TRBV6-5 | NA | once | CAGGAIQPQHF | TGTGCCGGAGGGGCGATTCAGCCCCAGCATTTT
TRBJ1-1 | TRBV6-5 | NA | NA | CASTQDIVLNTEAFF | TGTGCCAGCACCCAGGACATTGTCTTGAACACTGAAGCTTTCTTT
TRBJ2-7 | TRBV21-1 | NA | NA | CASGRYEQYF | TGTGCCAGCGGGCGGTACGAGCAGTACTTC
TRBJ1-1 | TRBV11-2 | NA | NA | CASSQGGEGAEAFF | TGTGCCAGCAGCCAAGGGGGAGAGGGAGCTGAAGCTTTCTTT